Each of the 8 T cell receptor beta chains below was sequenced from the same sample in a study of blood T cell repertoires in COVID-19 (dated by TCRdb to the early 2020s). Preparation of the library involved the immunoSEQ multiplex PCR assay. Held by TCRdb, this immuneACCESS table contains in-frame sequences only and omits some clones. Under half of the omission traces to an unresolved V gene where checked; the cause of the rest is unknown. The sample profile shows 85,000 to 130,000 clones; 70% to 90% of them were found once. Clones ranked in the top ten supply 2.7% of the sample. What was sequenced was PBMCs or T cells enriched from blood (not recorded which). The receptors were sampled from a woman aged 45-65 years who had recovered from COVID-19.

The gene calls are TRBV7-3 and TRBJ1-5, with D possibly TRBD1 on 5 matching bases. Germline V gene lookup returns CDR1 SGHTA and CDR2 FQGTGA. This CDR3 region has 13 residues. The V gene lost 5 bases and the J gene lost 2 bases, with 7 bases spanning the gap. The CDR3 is CASSAGRNQPQHF. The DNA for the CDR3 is TGTGCCAGCAGCGCGGGACGCAATCAGCCCCAGCATTTT.

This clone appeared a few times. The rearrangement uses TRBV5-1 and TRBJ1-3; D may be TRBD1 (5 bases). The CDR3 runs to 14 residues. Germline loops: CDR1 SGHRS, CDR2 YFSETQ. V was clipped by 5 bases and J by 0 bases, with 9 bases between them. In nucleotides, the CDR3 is TGCGCCAGCAGTGGGGGGAGCTCTGGAAACACCATATATTTT. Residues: CASSGGSSGNTIYF.

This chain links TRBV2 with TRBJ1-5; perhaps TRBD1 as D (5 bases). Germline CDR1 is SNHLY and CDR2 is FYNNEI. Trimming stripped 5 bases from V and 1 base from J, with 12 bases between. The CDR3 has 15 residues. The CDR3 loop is CASSFRATSNQPQHF. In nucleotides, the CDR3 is TGTGCCAGCAGTTTCAGGGCGACCAGCAATCAGCCCCAGCATTTT.

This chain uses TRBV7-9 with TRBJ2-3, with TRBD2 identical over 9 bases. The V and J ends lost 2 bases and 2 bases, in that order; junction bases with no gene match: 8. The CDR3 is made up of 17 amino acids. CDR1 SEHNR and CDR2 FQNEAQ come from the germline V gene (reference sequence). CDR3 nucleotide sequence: TGTGCCAGCAGCTTACCCCTTCCTAGCGGGAACACAGATACGCAGTATTTT. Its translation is CASSLPLPSGNTDTQYF.

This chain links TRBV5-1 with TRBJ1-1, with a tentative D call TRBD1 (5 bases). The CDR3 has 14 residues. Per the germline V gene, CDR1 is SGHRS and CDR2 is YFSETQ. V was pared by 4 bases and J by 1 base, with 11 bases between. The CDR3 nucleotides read TGCGCCAGCAGCGCAAACACAGGGAACACTGAAGCTTTCTTT. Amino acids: CASSANTGNTEAFF.

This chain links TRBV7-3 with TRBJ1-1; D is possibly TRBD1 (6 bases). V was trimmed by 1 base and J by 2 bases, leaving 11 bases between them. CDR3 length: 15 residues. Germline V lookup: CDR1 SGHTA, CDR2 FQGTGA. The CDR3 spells CASSLIGGVNTEAFF. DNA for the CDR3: TGTGCCAGCAGCTTAATAGGGGGGGTTAACACTGAAGCTTTCTTT.

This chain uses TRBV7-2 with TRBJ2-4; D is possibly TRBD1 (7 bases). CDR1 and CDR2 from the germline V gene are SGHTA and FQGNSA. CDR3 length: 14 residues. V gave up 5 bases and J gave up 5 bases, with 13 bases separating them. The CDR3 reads CASSGSRGENIQYF. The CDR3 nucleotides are TGTGCCAGCAGCGGTTCCAGGGGGGAAAACATTCAGTACTTC.

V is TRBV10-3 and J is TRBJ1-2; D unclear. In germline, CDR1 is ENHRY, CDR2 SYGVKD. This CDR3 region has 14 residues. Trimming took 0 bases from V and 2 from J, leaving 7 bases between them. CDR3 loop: CAISESAQNYGYTF. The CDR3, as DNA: TGTGCCATCAGTGAGTCGGCACAAAACTATGGCTACACCTTC.